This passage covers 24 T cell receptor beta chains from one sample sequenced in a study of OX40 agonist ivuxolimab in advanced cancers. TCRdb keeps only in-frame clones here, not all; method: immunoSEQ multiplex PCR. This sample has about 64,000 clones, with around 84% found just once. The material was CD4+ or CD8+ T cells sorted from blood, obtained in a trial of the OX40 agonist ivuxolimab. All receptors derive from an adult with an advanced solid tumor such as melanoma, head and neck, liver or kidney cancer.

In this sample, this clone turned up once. CDR3 in amino acids: CASKFRDRETFF. The CDR3 DNA reads TGTGCCAGCAAGTTTAGGGACAGGGAGACTTTCTTT. This chain links TRBV28 with TRBJ1-1; 9 nucleotides line up with TRBD1. The CDR3 has 12 residues. V dropped 7 bases and J dropped 12; count of bases not matched to a gene: 9. Germline values: CDR1 MDHEN, CDR2 SYDVKM.

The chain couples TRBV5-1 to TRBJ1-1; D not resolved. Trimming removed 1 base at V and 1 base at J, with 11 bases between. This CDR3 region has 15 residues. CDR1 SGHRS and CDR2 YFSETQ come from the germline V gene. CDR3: CASSLMSAGNTEAFF. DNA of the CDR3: TGCGCCAGCAGCTTGATGTCGGCGGGGAACACTGAAGCTTTCTTT.

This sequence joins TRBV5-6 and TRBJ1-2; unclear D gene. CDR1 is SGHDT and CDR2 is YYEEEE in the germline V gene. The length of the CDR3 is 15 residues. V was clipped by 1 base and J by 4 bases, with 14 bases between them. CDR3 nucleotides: TGTGCCAGCAGCTTGAACGGACGGAATATCTATGGCTACACCTTC. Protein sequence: CASSLNGRNIYGYTF.

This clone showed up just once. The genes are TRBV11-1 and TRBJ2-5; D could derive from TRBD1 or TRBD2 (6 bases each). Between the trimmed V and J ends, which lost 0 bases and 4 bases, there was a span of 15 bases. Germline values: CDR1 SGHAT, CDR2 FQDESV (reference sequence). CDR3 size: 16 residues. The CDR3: CASSLARGATRETQYF. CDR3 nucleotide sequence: TGTGCCAGCAGCTTAGCTAGGGGGGCGACGAGAGAGACCCAGTACTTC.

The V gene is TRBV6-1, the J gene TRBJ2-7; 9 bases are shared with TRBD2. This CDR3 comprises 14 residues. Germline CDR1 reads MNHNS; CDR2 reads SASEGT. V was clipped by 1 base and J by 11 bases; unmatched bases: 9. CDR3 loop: CASSEGLAGVLEYF. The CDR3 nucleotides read TGTGCCAGCAGTGAAGGGTTAGCGGGAGTTTTGGAGTACTTC.

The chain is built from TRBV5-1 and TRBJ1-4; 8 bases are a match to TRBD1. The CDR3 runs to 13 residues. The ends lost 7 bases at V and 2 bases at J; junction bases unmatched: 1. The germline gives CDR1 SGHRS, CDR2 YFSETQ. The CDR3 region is CASRQGTNEKLFF. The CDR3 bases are TGCGCCAGCCGACAGGGGACTAATGAAAAACTGTTTTTT.

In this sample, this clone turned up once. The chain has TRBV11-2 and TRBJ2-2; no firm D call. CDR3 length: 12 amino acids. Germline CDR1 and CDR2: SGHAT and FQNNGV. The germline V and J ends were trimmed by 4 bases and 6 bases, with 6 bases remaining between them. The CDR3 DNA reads TGTGCCAGCAGCTCGAGTGCCGGGGAGCTGTTTTTT. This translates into CASSSSAGELFF.

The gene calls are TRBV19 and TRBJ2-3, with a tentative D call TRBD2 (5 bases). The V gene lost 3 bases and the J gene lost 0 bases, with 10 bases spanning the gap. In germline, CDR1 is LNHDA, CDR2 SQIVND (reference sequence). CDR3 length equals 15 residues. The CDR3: CASSIRAESTDTQYF. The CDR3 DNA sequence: TGTGCCAGTAGTATTCGAGCGGAGAGCACAGATACGCAGTATTTT.

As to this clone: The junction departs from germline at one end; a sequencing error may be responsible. The CDR3 bases are TGCAGCGTTGCGGGCAGGGCTAGCAGTCAGCCCCAGCATTTT. It encodes CSVAGRASSQPQHF. This sequence joins TRBV29-1 and TRBJ1-5; tentatively, D is TRBD1 (5 bases). Germline lookup yields CDR1 SQVTM and CDR2 ANQGSEA. The CDR3 covers 14 residues.

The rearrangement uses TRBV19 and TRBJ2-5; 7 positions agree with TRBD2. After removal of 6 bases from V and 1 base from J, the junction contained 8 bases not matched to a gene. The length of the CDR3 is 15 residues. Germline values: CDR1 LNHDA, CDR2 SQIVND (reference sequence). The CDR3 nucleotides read TGTGCCAGTAGGGGGCTAGCGGCATCCCAAGAGACCCAGTACTTC. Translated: CASRGLAASQETQYF.

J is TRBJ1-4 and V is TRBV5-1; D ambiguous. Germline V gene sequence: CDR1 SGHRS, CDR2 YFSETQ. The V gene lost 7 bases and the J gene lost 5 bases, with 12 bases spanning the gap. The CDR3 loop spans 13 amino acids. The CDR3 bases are TGCGCCAGCTCGCAGGACTCGAATGAAAAACTGTTTTTT. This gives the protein CASSQDSNEKLFF.

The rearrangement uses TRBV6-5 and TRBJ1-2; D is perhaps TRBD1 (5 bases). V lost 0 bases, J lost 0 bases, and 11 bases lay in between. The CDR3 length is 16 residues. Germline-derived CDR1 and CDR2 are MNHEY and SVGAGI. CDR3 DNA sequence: TGTGCCAGCAGTTACTCCGGGGGAACGCCTAACTATGGCTACACCTTC. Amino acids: CASSYSGGTPNYGYTF.

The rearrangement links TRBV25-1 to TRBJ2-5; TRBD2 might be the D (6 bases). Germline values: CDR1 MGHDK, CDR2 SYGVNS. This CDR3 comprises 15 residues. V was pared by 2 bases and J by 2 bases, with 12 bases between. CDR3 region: CASSEGGAGQETQYF. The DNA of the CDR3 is TGTGCCAGCAGTGAAGGCGGGGCTGGGCAAGAGACCCAGTACTTC.

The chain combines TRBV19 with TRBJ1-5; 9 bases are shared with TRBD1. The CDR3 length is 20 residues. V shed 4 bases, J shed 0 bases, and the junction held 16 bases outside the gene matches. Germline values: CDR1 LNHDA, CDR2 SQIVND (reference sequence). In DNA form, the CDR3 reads TGTGCCAGTAGTAAAACCCCTCGGGACAGGGAATTATATAGCAATCAGCCCCAGCATTTT. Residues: CASSKTPRDRELYSNQPQHF.

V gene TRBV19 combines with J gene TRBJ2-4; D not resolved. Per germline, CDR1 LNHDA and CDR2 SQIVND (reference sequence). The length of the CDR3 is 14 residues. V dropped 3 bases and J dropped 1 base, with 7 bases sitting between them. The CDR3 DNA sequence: TGTGCCAGTAGTATGGAACCTGCCAAAAACATTCAGTACTTC. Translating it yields CASSMEPAKNIQYF.

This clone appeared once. DNA of the CDR3: TGTGCCAGCAGCGGGGACTTTTCTTATAATTCACCCCTCCACTTT. This gives the protein CASSGDFSYNSPLHF. The chain carries TRBV5-6 and TRBJ1-6; weak D call: TRBD1 (5 bases). V lost 4 bases and J lost 4, with 12 bases in between. Germline CDR1 reads SGHDT; CDR2 reads YYEEEE. This CDR3 is 15 amino acids long.

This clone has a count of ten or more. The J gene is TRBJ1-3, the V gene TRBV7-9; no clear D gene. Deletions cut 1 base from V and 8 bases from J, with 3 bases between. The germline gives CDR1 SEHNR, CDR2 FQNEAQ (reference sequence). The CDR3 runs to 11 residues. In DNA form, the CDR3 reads TGTGCCAGCAGCTTAGTGGACACCATATATTTT. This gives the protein CASSLVDTIYF.

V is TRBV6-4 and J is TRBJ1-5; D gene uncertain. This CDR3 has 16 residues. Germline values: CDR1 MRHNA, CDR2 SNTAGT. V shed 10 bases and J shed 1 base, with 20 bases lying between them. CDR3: CATFPRPEESNQPQHF. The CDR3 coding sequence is TGTGCCACCTTCCCTCGTCCTGAGGAGAGCAATCAGCCCCAGCATTTT.

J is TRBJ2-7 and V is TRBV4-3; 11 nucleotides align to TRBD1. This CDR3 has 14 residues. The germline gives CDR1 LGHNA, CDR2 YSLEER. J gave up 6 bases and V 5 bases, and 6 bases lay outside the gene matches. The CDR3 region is CASSSGTGGFEQYF. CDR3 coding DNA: TGCGCCAGCAGCTCCGGGACAGGGGGGTTCGAGCAGTACTTC.

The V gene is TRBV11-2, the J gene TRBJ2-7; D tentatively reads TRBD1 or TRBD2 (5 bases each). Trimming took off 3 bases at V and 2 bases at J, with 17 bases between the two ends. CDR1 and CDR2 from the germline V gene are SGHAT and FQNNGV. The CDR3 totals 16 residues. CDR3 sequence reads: CASSLTGLLSAYEQYF. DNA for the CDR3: TGTGCCAGCAGCTTGACGGGGCTCCTCAGTGCCTACGAGCAGTACTTC.

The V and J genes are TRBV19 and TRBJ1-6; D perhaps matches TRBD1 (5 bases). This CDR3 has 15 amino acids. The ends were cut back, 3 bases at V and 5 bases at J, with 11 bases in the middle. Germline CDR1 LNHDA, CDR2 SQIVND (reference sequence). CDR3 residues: CASSMGRNNNSPLHF. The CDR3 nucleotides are TGTGCCAGTAGTATGGGACGGAACAATAATTCACCCCTCCACTTT.

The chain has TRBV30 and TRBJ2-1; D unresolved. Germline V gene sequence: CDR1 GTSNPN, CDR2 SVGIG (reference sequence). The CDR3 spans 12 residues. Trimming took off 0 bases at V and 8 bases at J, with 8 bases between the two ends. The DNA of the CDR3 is TGTGCCTGGAGTGTTAATAGCTATGAGCAGTTCTTC. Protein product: CAWSVNSYEQFF.

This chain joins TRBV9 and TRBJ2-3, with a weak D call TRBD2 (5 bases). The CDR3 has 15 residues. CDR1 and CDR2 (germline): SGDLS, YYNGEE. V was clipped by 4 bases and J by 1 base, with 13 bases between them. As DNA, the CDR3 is TGTGCCAGCAGCATCCGGGGTAGCGGCACAGATACGCAGTATTTT. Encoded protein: CASSIRGSGTDTQYF.

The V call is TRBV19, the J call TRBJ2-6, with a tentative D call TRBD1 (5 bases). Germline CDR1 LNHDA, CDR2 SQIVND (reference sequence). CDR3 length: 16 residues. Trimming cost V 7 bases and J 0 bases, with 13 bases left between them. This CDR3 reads CASTLTDSSGANVLTF. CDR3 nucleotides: TGTGCCAGTACCCTCACTGACAGCTCTGGGGCCAACGTCCTGACTTTC. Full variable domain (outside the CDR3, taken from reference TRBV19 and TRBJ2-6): DGGITQSPKYLFRKEGQNVTLSCEQNLNHDAMYWYRQDPGQGLRLIYYSQIVNDFQKGDIAEGYSVSREKKESFPLTVTSAQKNPTAFYLCASTLTDSSGANVLTFGAGSRLTVL.